The 13 T cell receptor beta chains presented below share a single source sample, sequenced in a study of T cells in tuberculosis (dated by TCRdb to 2016 to 2019). Library creation used the immunoSEQ multiplex PCR assay. The table comes from immuneACCESS by way of TCRdb, which keeps in-frame sequences with V and J called. Part of the clones is missing from these tables; in studies checked, under half for an unresolved V gene and the rest for unknown reasons. The sample table shows about 31,000 clones, and 97% are seen once. Of the sample, roughly 6% falls within the top ten clones. The sequencing input was PBMCs. These receptor sequences come from a donor aged 10-29 years with latent tuberculosis or without tuberculosis infection.

This chain joins TRBV5-1 and TRBJ2-1; TRBD2 matches at 11 bases. From germline, CDR1 is SGHRS and CDR2 YFSETQ. The CDR3 runs to 16 residues. Trimming removed 4 bases from V and 5 bases from J; junction bases left unmatched: 8. The CDR3 DNA is TGCGCCAGCAGCAACCTACTAGCGGGGGCGGACAATGAGCAGTTCTTC. Translation: CASSNLLAGADNEQFF.

The chain uses TRBV4-1 and TRBJ1-5; D gene unclear. This CDR3 is 14 amino acids long. Germline V CDR1 and CDR2: MGHRA, YSYEKL. Trimming cost V 0 bases and J 1 base, with 4 bases left between them. DNA of the CDR3: TGCGCCAGCAGCCAAGACCGGAGCAATCAGCCCCAGCATTTT. Its protein is CASSQDRSNQPQHF.

The chain employs TRBV28 and TRBJ1-2; 7 nucleotides align to TRBD1. After removal of 2 bases from V and 7 bases from J, the junction contained 7 bases not matched to a gene. CDR1 is MDHEN, CDR2 SYDVKM, per germline. The length of the CDR3 is 14 residues. CDR3 coding DNA: TGTGCCAGCAGTTTAGCAGGGGGGATCTTTGGCTACACCTTC. It is translated as CASSLAGGIFGYTF.

The chain employs TRBV18 and TRBJ2-7, with 7 bases lining up with TRBD1. V was pared by 4 bases and J by 3 bases, with 9 bases of the junction left unmatched. The CDR3 totals 15 residues. Germline V gives CDR1 KGHSH, CDR2 LQKENI. Here the CDR3 DNA reads TGTGCCAGCTCACTAATACAGGGGCCGGGCTACGAGCAGTACTTC. Amino acid sequence: CASSLIQGPGYEQYF.

The count of this clone is one. This chain connects TRBV19 to TRBJ2-2; D is unresolved. The CDR3 length is 14 residues. Per the germline V gene, CDR1 is LNHDA and CDR2 is SQIVND (reference sequence). Trimming pared 5 bases from V and 4 bases from J, leaving 11 bases between. This chain's CDR3 is CASSLFRLTGELFF. The CDR3 nucleotides are TGTGCCAGTAGTCTCTTCAGGCTCACCGGGGAGCTGTTTTTT.

The V gene is TRBV5-5, the J gene TRBJ2-2, with TRBD1 identical over 7 bases. The CDR3 covers 16 residues. V was pared by 6 bases and J by 1 base, with 9 bases of the junction left unmatched. Germline-derived CDR1 and CDR2 are SGHKS and YYEKEE (reference sequence). The CDR3 here is CASNIVGGGNTGELFF. In DNA, the CDR3 is TGTGCCAGCAATATAGTAGGGGGCGGGAACACCGGGGAGCTGTTTTTT.

V and J are TRBV6-1 and TRBJ2-7; 7 nucleotides align to TRBD2. This CDR3 has 13 residues. Germline V lookup: CDR1 MNHNS, CDR2 SASEGT. V dropped 5 bases and J dropped 2; count of bases not matched to a gene: 3. CDR3 in DNA: TGTGCCAGCAGTTATGGGAGGGCCTACGAGCAGTACTTC. It yields the protein CASSYGRAYEQYF.

The chain uses TRBV6-4 and TRBJ2-2; 8 bases match TRBD2. The V and J ends lost 3 bases and 5 bases, in that order; junction bases with no gene match: 5. This CDR3 is built from 15 residues. Germline V lookup: CDR1 MRHNA, CDR2 SNTAGT. CDR3 bases: TGTGCCAGCAGTGAACTAGCGGAGGGTACCGGGGAGCTGTTTTTT. This encodes CASSELAEGTGELFF.

The rearrangement joins TRBV5-4 to TRBJ1-1, with D tentatively TRBD1 (6 bases). Deletions cut 3 bases from V and 1 base from J, with 10 bases between. The CDR3 is made up of 14 amino acids. Germline CDR1 SGHNT, CDR2 YYREEE (reference sequence). CDR3 DNA sequence: TGTGCCAGCAGCTCAGGGGCAGGGAACACTGAAGCTTTCTTT. Its protein is CASSSGAGNTEAFF.

This clone was picked up one time. CDR3 sequence (DNA): TGTGCCAGCAGCTTAGAGGCCCGAGGCACTGAAGCTTTCTTT. It encodes CASSLEARGTEAFF. The chain is built from TRBV11-2 and TRBJ1-1; no reliable D call. The V end was cut by 0 bases, the J end by 4 bases, with 9 bases between. CDR1 SGHAT and CDR2 FQNNGV come from the germline V gene. This CDR3 comprises 14 residues.

V gene TRBV2 combines with J gene TRBJ2-7, with 14 bases aligning to TRBD2. Germline V lookup: CDR1 SNHLY, CDR2 FYNNEI. J lost 7 bases, V lost 6 bases, and 8 bases had no gene match. The CDR3 totals 15 residues. In DNA form, the CDR3 reads TGTGCCAGCAGGGACGGGACTAGCGGGAGAAAAGAGCAGTACTTC. Its protein is CASRDGTSGRKEQYF.

The chain combines TRBV5-5 with TRBJ2-7; 7 nucleotides agree with TRBD1. Germline V lookup: CDR1 SGHKS, CDR2 YYEKEE (reference sequence). The CDR3 runs 17 residues. V was pared by 1 base and J by 2 bases, with 12 bases of the junction left unmatched. Written as DNA, the CDR3 is TGTGCCAGCAGCTTGCGATTTGTAGGGGGCGATGCCTACGAGCAGTACTTC. The encoded protein is CASSLRFVGGDAYEQYF.

V is TRBV7-2 and J is TRBJ2-1, with TRBD2 identical over 15 bases. Germline CDR1 reads SGHTA; CDR2 reads FQGNSA. This CDR3 is 14 amino acids long. J was trimmed by 12 bases and V by 5 bases; bases with no gene match: 5. DNA of the CDR3: TGTGCCAGCAGCCTCGGGACTAGCGGGAGGCCGCAGTTCTTC. Its translation: CASSLGTSGRPQFF.